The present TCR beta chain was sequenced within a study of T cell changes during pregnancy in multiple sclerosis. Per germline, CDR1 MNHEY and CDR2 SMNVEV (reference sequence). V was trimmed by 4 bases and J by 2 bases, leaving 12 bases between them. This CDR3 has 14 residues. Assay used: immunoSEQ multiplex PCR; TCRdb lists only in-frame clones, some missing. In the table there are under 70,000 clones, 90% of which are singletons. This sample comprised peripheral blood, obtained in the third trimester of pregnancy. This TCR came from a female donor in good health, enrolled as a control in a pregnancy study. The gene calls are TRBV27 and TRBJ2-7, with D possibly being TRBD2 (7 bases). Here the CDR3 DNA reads TGTGCCAGCAGTTCTTGGGAGGGGGCCTACGAGCAGTACTTC. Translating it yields CASSSWEGAYEQYF.